These 19 T cell receptor beta chains originate from one sample sequenced in a study of neurological immune-mediated disorders. TCRdb itself ran the 5' RACE reads through MiXCR, one entry per CDR3 protein. The data show more than 50,000 distinct CDR3 sequences, approximately 5.2% seen once. Sample: PBMCs. The receptor source for this set is a woman aged 30 to 39 with multiple sclerosis.

This clonotype was counted many times. This chain uses TRBV5-6 with TRBJ2-7; D is undetermined. CDR3 length: 13 amino acids. CDR1 and CDR2 (germline): SGHDT, YYEEEE. V was cut by 3 bases and J by 1 base, with 8 bases left in between. In DNA, the CDR3 is TGTGCCAGCAGCTCGACAAGGTCCTACGAGCAGTACTTC. As protein: CASSSTRSYEQYF.

Ten or more counts support this clonotype. The chain uses TRBV20-1 and TRBJ2-1; 8 nucleotides match TRBD1. The CDR3 covers 12 residues. The germline V gene encodes CDR1 DFQATT and CDR2 SNEGSKA (reference sequence). V lost 6 bases to trimming and J lost 8 bases; unmatched junction nucleotides: 6. CDR3 nucleotide sequence: TGCAGTGCCTCATCAGGGGGCTATGAGCAGTTCTTC. The encoded protein is CSASSGGYEQFF.

Many counts were recorded for this clonotype. This chain joins TRBV11-2 and TRBJ2-3; 7 positions agree with TRBD1. Trimming removed 1 base from V and 2 bases from J; junction bases left unmatched: 6. The CDR3 extends over 16 amino acids. From germline, CDR1 is SGHAT and CDR2 FQNNGV. The CDR3 spells CASSLVWTGPTDTQYF. CDR3 sequence (DNA): TGTGCCAGCAGCTTAGTATGGACAGGACCCACAGATACGCAGTATTTT. Filled out from reference TRBV11-2 and TRBJ2-3, the complete variable domain reads EAGVAQSPRYKIIEKRQSVAFWCNPISGHATLYWYQQILGQGPKLLIQFQNNGVVDDSQLPKDRFSAERLKGVDSTLKIQPAKLEDSAVYLCASSLVWTGPTDTQYFGPGTRLTVL.

This clonotype was observed many times. This chain links TRBV5-1 with TRBJ2-3, with no clear D. This CDR3 has 13 amino acids. Trimming removed 0 bases at V and 2 bases at J, with 4 bases between. Germline CDR1 SGHRS, CDR2 YFSETQ. CDR3: CASSLEVTDTQYF. CDR3 bases: TGCGCCAGCAGCTTGGAAGTCACAGATACGCAGTATTTT. The full variable domain, in which reference TRBV5-1 and TRBJ2-3 provide the parts outside the CDR3, is KAGVTQTPRYLIKTRGQQVTLSCSPISGHRSVSWYQQTPGQGLQFLFEYFSETQRNKGNFPGRFSGRQFSNSRSEMNVSTLELGDSALYLCASSLEVTDTQYFGPGTRLTVL.

This clonotype was seen ten or more times. The genes are TRBV5-1 and TRBJ1-4, with 9 nucleotides matching TRBD1. With 6 bases clipped from V and 5 bases from J, the junction kept 8 bases outside the gene matches. Germline V gene data show CDR1 as SGHRS and CDR2 as YFSETQ. CDR3 size: 15 residues. The CDR3 protein is CASKPSGQGNEKLFF. The CDR3 DNA is TGCGCCAGCAAGCCGTCGGGACAGGGAAATGAAAAACTGTTTTTT.

In this sample, this clonotype turned up a few times. This CDR3 is CASSFGSSYNSPLHF. CDR3 nucleotides: TGTGCCAGCAGTTTCGGCAGCTCCTATAATTCACCCCTCCACTTT. J is TRBJ1-6 and V is TRBV12-3 or TRBV12-4; D uncertain. Trimming pared 3 bases from V and 0 bases from J, leaving 6 bases between. This CDR3 is 15 amino acids long.

This rearrangement joins TRBV5-1 to TRBJ2-2, with 10 positions matching TRBD2. The J segment lost 4 bases and the V segment lost 4 bases, leaving 4 bases of the junction unmatched. The germline CDR1 and CDR2 sequences are SGHRS and YFSETQ. The CDR3 consists of 15 residues. CDR3 bases: TGCGCCAGCAGCCCTATAGCGGGGGGCACCGGGGAGCTGTTTTTT. This encodes CASSPIAGGTGELFF.

Many counts were recorded for this clonotype. The chain combines TRBV7-2 with TRBJ2-2; D uncertain. This CDR3 spans 14 amino acids. Trimming took 1 base from V and 2 from J, leaving 5 bases between them. Germline V gene sequence: CDR1 SGHTA, CDR2 FQGNSA. The CDR3 sequence: CASSLGQNTGELFF. CDR3 in DNA: TGTGCCAGCAGCTTAGGGCAAAACACCGGGGAGCTGTTTTTT.

This clonotype was counted between two and nine times. The germline gene is not matched at one end of the junction; a read error may be the cause. This rearrangement joins TRBV12-5 to TRBJ2-5, with unresolved D. Germline values: CDR1 LGHNT, CDR2 FRNRAP. This CDR3 is built from 12 residues. The CDR3 loop is CASGLEGETQYF. CDR3 nucleotide sequence: TGTGCTAGTGGATTGGAAGGCGAGACCCAGTACTTC.

Concerning this clonotype itself: Being one base from a much bigger clone, this may be a read error. The rearrangement uses TRBV3-1 and TRBJ1-5; possibly TRBD1 for D (6 bases). Per the germline V gene, CDR1 is LGHDT and CDR2 is YNNKEL (reference sequence). The length of the CDR3 is 14 residues. The DNA for the CDR3 is TGTGCCAGCAGCCCCACCCCGGGGGGGCAGCCCCAGAATTTT. Residues: CASSPTPGGQPQNF.

This clonotype was counted ten times or more. The V gene is TRBV9, the J gene TRBJ2-1; TRBD2 matches at 10 bases. Losses at the gene ends were 3 bases for V and 2 bases for J; bases not matched to a gene: 5. The CDR3 runs 16 residues. CDR1 is SGDLS, CDR2 YYNGEE, per germline. As DNA, the CDR3 is TGTGCCAGCAGCGAGGGGAGCGGGGGGGCCTACAATGAGCAGTTCTTC. This gives the protein CASSEGSGGAYNEQFF.

This clonotype was seen at least ten times. The chain is built from TRBV14 and TRBJ1-1; D is unclear. Germline loops: CDR1 SGHDN, CDR2 FVKESK. V lost 6 bases and J 5 bases, leaving 10 bases between the germline ends. The CDR3 loop spans 12 amino acids. CDR3 DNA sequence: TGTGCCAGCAGAAGCTTGGGGACTGAAGCTTTCTTT. Translation gives CASRSLGTEAFF.

This sequence joins TRBV10-3 and TRBJ2-3; no clear D gene. The ends were cut back, 2 bases at V and 4 bases at J, with 28 bases in the middle. In germline, CDR1 is ENHRY, CDR2 SYGVKD. The CDR3 consists of 20 residues. CDR3 region: CAISERGQRTERTTPDTQYF. In DNA, the CDR3 is TGTGCCATCAGTGAGCGAGGTCAGAGGACGGAAAGAACAACCCCAGATACGCAGTATTTT.

The table lists this clonotype with a few counts. The CDR3 DNA is TGTGCCATCAGGCTGGGACCGGAGTATGAGCAGTACTTC. This gives the protein CAIRLGPEYEQYF. The rearrangement links TRBV10-3 to TRBJ2-7, with D possibly called TRBD1 or TRBD2 (5 bases each). The V end was cut by 6 bases, the J end by 7 bases, with 16 bases between. This CDR3 comprises 13 residues. Germline CDR1 and CDR2: ENHRY and SYGVKD.

This clonotype was detected ten times or more. The chain employs TRBV7-9 and TRBJ1-4; tentatively, D is TRBD1 (6 bases). V dropped 4 bases and J dropped 10 bases, with 7 bases sitting between them. Germline V gene sequence: CDR1 SEHNR, CDR2 FQNEAQ (reference sequence). The CDR3 is 11 amino acids. This CDR3 is CASSSDRKLFF. The CDR3 DNA is TGTGCCAGCAGCTCGGACAGAAAACTGTTTTTT.

This clonotype was observed many times. This rearrangement joins TRBV10-3 to TRBJ2-1; 8 nucleotides align to TRBD1. The CDR3 length is 14 residues. The V and J ends lost 3 bases and 5 bases, in that order; junction bases with no gene match: 3. Germline CDR1 and CDR2: ENHRY and SYGVKD. The CDR3 sequence: CAISDRGQNNEQFF. For the CDR3, the DNA is TGTGCCATCAGTGACAGGGGGCAAAACAATGAGCAGTTCTTC.

Notes on this clonotype: This may come from a read error, since a much larger clone is one base off. The chain combines TRBV28 with TRBJ2-2; D perhaps matches TRBD1 (5 bases). V lost 7 bases and J 8 bases, leaving 17 bases between the germline ends. The germline gives CDR1 MDHEN, CDR2 SYDVKM. The CDR3 is 14 residues long. The CDR3 loop is CASTYPGFLGELFF. The DNA for the CDR3 is TGTGCCAGCACCTATCCAGGGTTTCTAGGGGAGCTGTTTTTT.

In its sample, this clonotype was seen many times. CDR3 nucleotide sequence: TGCAGCGTTGGGGAAGCTGGAAACACCATATATTTT. Amino acids: CSVGEAGNTIYF. The rearrangement joins TRBV29-1 to TRBJ1-3; D is unresolved. V lost 4 bases to trimming and J lost 2 bases, with 6 bases between them. The CDR3 spans 12 residues. Germline CDR1 reads SQVTM; CDR2 reads ANQGSEA. Full variable domain (outside the CDR3, taken from reference TRBV29-1 and TRBJ1-3): SAVISQKPSRDICQRGTSLTIQCQVDSQVTMMFWYRQQPGQSLTLIATANQGSEATYESGFVIDKFPISRPNLTFSTLTVSNMSPEDSSIYLCSVGEAGNTIYFGEGSWLTVV.

In its sample, this clonotype was seen a few times. The junction shows a germline mismatch at one end, possibly a read error. The chain recombines TRBV20-1 with TRBJ1-5; no firm D call. Germline CDR1 DFQATT, CDR2 SNEGSKA (reference sequence). The CDR3 contains 14 residues. The DNA of the CDR3 is TGCAGTGCTAGAGACAGCCCAAGCAATCAGCCCCAGAATTTT. This codes for CSARDSPSNQPQNF.